The clone carrying this T cell receptor beta chain was picked up a small number of times. The TCRbeta library was prepared with unique molecular identifiers. TCRdb itself ran the PCR reads through MiXCR, one entry per CDR3 protein. The sample yields some 550,000 distinct CDR3 sequences, approximately 16% seen once. This sample is part of a study of T-cell reconstitution after alpha-beta-depleted transplantation in children. The CDR3 sequence is 15 residues long. J lost 7 bases, V lost 4 bases, and 6 bases had no gene match. Germline CDR1 SEHNR, CDR2 FQNEAQ (reference sequence). J is TRBJ2-1 and V is TRBV7-9; 11 bases line up with TRBD2. This clonotype was sampled from a human donor who donated a stem cell graft to a child with acute lymphoblastic leukemia. This specimen was PBMCs from the stem cell graft donor, taken from the stem cell graft. This CDR3 reads CASSSRLAGMNEQFF. CDR3 bases: TGTGCCAGCAGCTCCCGACTAGCGGGAATGAATGAGCAGTTCTTC.